The rows below give T cell receptor beta chains drawn from one sample of a study of CD8+ T cells in alopecia areata. Profiled with immunoSEQ multiplex PCR; TCRdb holds only in-frame clones, not every one. This sample carries about 270,000 clones, over 45% of them seen once, and the ten largest clones take 0.75% to 0.95%. This sample comprised CD4+ T cells sorted from blood, obtained around week 53, from a patient treated with tofacitinib. The source is a human donor with alopecia areata. The CDR3 runs from the conserved cysteine through the conserved F or W. D genes are given only for firm matches. Clone sizes are given selectively: once, few, many, or a class where the clone is expanded.

V: TRBV7-2
size: .
J: TRBJ2-2
D: .
DNA: TGTGCCAGCAGCCCCCCGCCCGGGGAGCTGTTTTTT
CDR3: CASSPPPGELFF

V: TRBV28
size: .
J: TRBJ2-7
D: .
DNA: TGTGCCAGCAGTTTGGCCCCCTACGAGCAGTACTTC
CDR3: CASSLAPYEQYF

V: TRBV29-1
size: .
J: TRBJ2-5
D: .
DNA: TGCAGCGTTGAGGAGGGCTCAGAGACCCAGTACTTC
CDR3: CSVEEGSETQYF

V: TRBV7-2
size: .
J: TRBJ2-7
D: .
DNA: TGTGCCAGCAGCACCGTCAGGGACGAGCAGTACTTC
CDR3: CASSTVRDEQYF

V: TRBV5-1
size: few
J: TRBJ2-1
D: .
DNA: TGCGCCAGCAGCTGGACAGCTAGTCTGGGTGAGCAGTTCTTC
CDR3: CASSWTASLGEQFF

V: TRBV2
size: once
J: TRBJ1-5
D: TRBD1
DNA: TGTGCCAGCAGTGGGGGACAGGGAGGCGGGCAGCCCCAGCATTTT
CDR3: CASSGGQGGGQPQHF

V: TRBV29-1
size: .
J: TRBJ2-3
D: .
DNA: TGCAGCGGATCGACCACAGATACGCAGTATTTT
CDR3: CSGSTTDTQYF

V: TRBV30
size: few
J: TRBJ1-4
D: .
DNA: TGTGCCTGGAGCAACCCCAAGGGTGGAGGGCATGAAAAACTGTTTTTT
CDR3: CAWSNPKGGGHEKLFF

V: TRBV13
size: .
J: TRBJ1-3
D: TRBD1
DNA: TGTGCCAGCAGCTTAGGGGACAGGGGGCTGCGAAACACCATATATTTT
CDR3: CASSLGDRGLRNTIYF

V: TRBV4-2
size: .
J: TRBJ2-7
D: TRBD2
DNA: TGTGCCAGCAGCCAAGACGCGCGACTAGCGGGGGTCTACGAGCAGTACTTC
CDR3: CASSQDARLAGVYEQYF

V: TRBV5-6
size: .
J: TRBJ2-2
D: .
DNA: TGTGCCAGCAGTCGGACCGGGGAGCTGTTTTTT
CDR3: CASSRTGELFF